This T cell receptor beta chain derives from a study of beta chain features in type 1 diabetes. Points from the study as a whole: All four CD4+ subsets from Type 1 diabetes patients carried moderately but significantly shorter TCRB CDR3s.

All of the isolated RNA was reverse transcribed, so expressed TCRB transcripts were sequenced. Naive, central memory and regulatory T cell samples averaged about 3.4 million reads. Assay: immunoSEQ multiplex PCR; the TCRdb copy retains only in-frame clones and omits some. The data contain fewer than 900,000 clones, roughly 17% of them singletons. This clone was observed a few times. Its specificity is not known. This CDR3 has 15 residues. The V end was cut by 3 bases, the J end by 4 bases, with 16 bases between. CDR1 is SGDLS, CDR2 YYNGEE, per germline. The chain recombines TRBV9 with TRBJ1-2, with a possible D match to TRBD1 (5 bases). The sequence was collected from a woman between 18 and 30 years old in good health. Sequenced input: naive CD4+ T cells from blood. CDR3 loop: CASSGKTASGYGYTF. The CDR3 DNA follows: TGTGCCAGCAGCGGAAAGACAGCATCTGGCTATGGCTACACCTTC.